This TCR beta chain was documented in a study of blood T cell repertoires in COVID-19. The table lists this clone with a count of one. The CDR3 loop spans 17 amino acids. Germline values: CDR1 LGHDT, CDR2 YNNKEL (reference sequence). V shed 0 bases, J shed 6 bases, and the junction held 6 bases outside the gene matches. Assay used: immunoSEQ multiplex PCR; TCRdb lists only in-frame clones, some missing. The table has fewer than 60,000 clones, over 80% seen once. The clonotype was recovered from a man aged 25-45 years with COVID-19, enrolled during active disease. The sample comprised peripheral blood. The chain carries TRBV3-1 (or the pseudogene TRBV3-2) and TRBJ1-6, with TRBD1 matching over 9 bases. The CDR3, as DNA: TGTGCCAGCAGCCAAGATTGGACAGGGGAAGGTAATTCACCCCTCCACTTT. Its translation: CASSQDWTGEGNSPLHF.